Following are 3 T cell receptor beta chains from one sample sequenced in a study of blood T cell repertoires in COVID-19. The method was immunoSEQ multiplex PCR; TCRdb's version includes in-frame clones alone and lacks a portion of them. The table has around 200,000 clones, around three quarters seen once. The material sequenced was peripheral blood. These receptors were collected from a woman in her seventies with acute or convalescent COVID-19.

This chain connects TRBV9 to TRBJ2-5; 14 bases line up with TRBD2. CDR1 is SGDLS and CDR2 is YYNGEE in the germline V gene. V lost 3 bases and J lost 4; bases outside the gene matches: 2. The CDR3 loop spans 15 amino acids. The CDR3 bases are TGTGCCAGCAGCGCAGGACTAGCGGGAGGAGAGACCCAGTACTTC. Its translation is CASSAGLAGGETQYF.

The chain combines TRBV6-4 with TRBJ2-1, with 11 bases fitting TRBD2. After removal of 6 bases from V and 9 bases from J, the junction contained 4 bases not matched to a gene. Germline assignment: CDR1 MRHNA and CDR2 SNTAGT. This CDR3 is 13 amino acids long. Here the CDR3 reads CASSLLAGVEQFF. CDR3 bases: TGTGCCAGCAGCTTACTAGCGGGAGTTGAGCAGTTCTTC.

This chain links TRBV19 with TRBJ2-2, with TRBD2 matching over 7 bases. CDR3 length equals 15 residues. J was trimmed by 5 bases and V by 3 bases; bases with no gene match: 6. Germline CDR1 is LNHDA and CDR2 is SQIVND (reference sequence). CDR3 sequence (DNA): TGTGCCAGTAGTATTCCGCGGGAGCGAACCGGGGAGCTGTTTTTT. This sequence encodes CASSIPRERTGELFF.